These 15 T cell receptor beta chains share one sample of origin, sequenced in a study of neurological immune-mediated disorders. Sample time point: longitudinal time-point 3. TCRdb passed the 5' RACE reads through MiXCR, listing each CDR3 protein once. The table lists about 45,000 distinct CDR3 sequences, about 13% of them singletons. Sequenced sample: PBMCs. These receptors all stem from a man aged 30-40 years in good health.

This clonotype was picked up a small number of times. This chain uses TRBV3-1 with TRBJ2-7; D gene unclear. Germline assignment: CDR1 LGHDT and CDR2 YNNKEL (reference sequence). V was pared by 5 bases and J by 0 bases, with 5 bases between. There are 12 residues in the CDR3. CDR3: CASSGLSYEQYF. In DNA, the CDR3 is TGTGCCAGCAGCGGTCTCTCCTACGAGCAGTACTTC.

J is TRBJ2-3 and V is TRBV20-1, with 12 positions matching TRBD2. This CDR3 is built from 17 residues. Germline V gives CDR1 DFQATT, CDR2 SNEGSKA (reference sequence). The V and J ends lost 1 base and 4 bases, in that order; junction bases with no gene match: 9. As DNA, the CDR3 is TGCAGTGCTAGAGTTCCTTTGACTAGCGGGAGTGCAGATACGCAGTATTTT. It yields the protein CSARVPLTSGSADTQYF.

This clonotype was recorded many times. The V call is TRBV5-1, the J call TRBJ1-3; 8 nucleotides line up with TRBD1. The ends lost 2 bases at V and 0 bases at J; junction bases unmatched: 13. CDR1 SGHRS and CDR2 YFSETQ come from the germline V gene. The CDR3 has 19 amino acids. The CDR3 DNA reads TGCGCCAGCAGCTTTCCCCCCGACAGGGGAGGGGGCTCTGGAAACACCATATATTTT. Translating it yields CASSFPPDRGGGSGNTIYF.

In this sample, this clonotype turned up many times. The chain has TRBV29-1 and TRBJ2-4; TRBD1 matches at 9 bases. The V segment lost 5 bases and the J segment 0 bases; nucleotides outside the gene matches: 11. CDR1 SQVTM and CDR2 ANQGSEA come from the germline V gene. The CDR3 spans 17 residues. The CDR3 loop is CSVLLGTGTLAKNIQYF. The CDR3 DNA is TGCAGCGTTCTCCTCGGGACAGGGACCCTAGCCAAAAACATTCAGTACTTC.

The CDR3 DNA reads TGTGCCAGCAGTTTAGCAGGGGCCTCTACGATAGCTTTCTTT. Protein: CASSLAGASTIAFF. The J gene is TRBJ1-1, the V gene TRBV12-3 or TRBV12-4, with D tentatively TRBD1 (5 bases). V was clipped by 0 bases and J by 10 bases, with 15 bases between them. The CDR3 totals 14 residues.

The CDR3 DNA reads TGTGCCAGCAGCTTAAGACAGGGGGCTACCACCGGGGAGCTGTTTTTT. Encoded protein: CASSLRQGATTGELFF. The chain uses TRBV7-3 and TRBJ2-2; 10 nucleotides agree with TRBD1. Germline V gene sequence: CDR1 SGHTA, CDR2 FQGTGA. The CDR3 has 16 residues. V was clipped by 1 base and J by 4 bases; unmatched bases: 3.

In regard to this clonotype: Just one base apart from a much larger clone, this may be a read error. This chain uses TRBV5-1 with TRBJ2-6; D may be TRBD2 (6 bases). V dropped 1 base and J dropped 5 bases, with 13 bases sitting between them. This CDR3 spans 16 amino acids. Per the germline V gene, CDR1 is SGHRS and CDR2 is YFSETQ. CDR3 residues: CASSLQTSTWANVLTF. The CDR3, as DNA: TGCGCCAGCAGCTTGCAGACTAGTACTTGGGCCAACGTCCTGACTTTC.

This clonotype occurred many times. The chain combines TRBV29-1 with TRBJ2-1, with TRBD2 matching over 9 bases. V trimming: 0 bases; J trimming: 7 bases; junction bases outside the gene matches: 10. The germline gives CDR1 SQVTM, CDR2 ANQGSEA. This CDR3 comprises 16 residues. The CDR3 here is CSVEDAGLAFLNEQFF. CDR3 sequence (DNA): TGCAGCGTTGAAGACGCAGGACTAGCGTTCTTGAATGAGCAGTTCTTC.

Many counts were recorded for this clonotype. The chain combines TRBV5-5 with TRBJ1-1; a possible D gene is TRBD1 (5 bases). The CDR3 is 12 residues long. V was pared by 3 bases and J by 5 bases, with 8 bases between. Per germline, CDR1 SGHKS and CDR2 YYEKEE (reference sequence). The CDR3 coding sequence is TGTGCCAGCAGCTGGGGGTATACTGAAGCTTTCTTT. Its translation is CASSWGYTEAFF.

This clonotype has a count of ten or more. This chain joins TRBV2 and TRBJ2-1, with TRBD1 matching over 7 bases. J gave up 6 bases and V 6 bases, and 5 bases lay outside the gene matches. This CDR3 contains 13 residues. The germline V gene encodes CDR1 SNHLY and CDR2 FYNNEI. DNA of the CDR3: TGTGCCAGCAGACTAGACAGGGCCAATGAGCAGTTCTTC. Protein product: CASRLDRANEQFF.

This clonotype occurred many times. The V call is TRBV5-1, the J call TRBJ2-1, with 12 bases identical to TRBD2. CDR1 is SGHRS, CDR2 YFSETQ, per germline. CDR3 size: 16 residues. Germline trimming cut 1 base from V and 4 bases from J; bases unmatched to any gene: 3. The CDR3 sequence is CASSLIGTSGYNEQFF. DNA of the CDR3: TGCGCCAGCAGCTTGATTGGGACTAGCGGGTACAATGAGCAGTTCTTC.

There are many counts of this clonotype. The chain couples TRBV20-1 to TRBJ2-4; 7 bases are a match to TRBD2. The germline CDR1 and CDR2 sequences are DFQATT and SNEGSKA (reference sequence). The V gene end was trimmed by 3 bases and the J gene end by 8 bases; junction bases not matched to a gene: 10. This CDR3 is built from 14 residues. The CDR3 DNA follows: TGCAGTGCTAGGGGCGGGGGACCCGGGGACATTCAGTACTTC. Amino acids: CSARGGGPGDIQYF.

The sample holds many counts of this clonotype. V and J are TRBV7-2 and TRBJ2-3, with D possibly TRBD2 on 5 matching bases. V was cut by 5 bases and J by 6 bases, with 12 bases left in between. Germline-derived CDR1 and CDR2 are SGHTA and FQGNSA. The CDR3 runs to 13 residues. CDR3 in amino acids: CASSRKVADTQYF. The CDR3 nucleotides are TGTGCCAGCAGCCGAAAGGTAGCGGATACGCAGTATTTT.

About this clonotype: Just one base apart from a much larger clone, this may be a read error. This chain connects TRBV7-2 to TRBJ2-5; 7 bases are a match to TRBD2. Trimming at V came to 0 bases and at J to 5 bases, leaving 6 bases not matched to a gene. CDR3 length equals 15 residues. Germline V gene lookup returns CDR1 SGHTA and CDR2 FQGNSA. CDR3 DNA: TGTGCCAGCAGCTTAGCCGGGACTATCTACGAGACCCAGTACTTC. Its protein is CASSLAGTIYETQYF.

This clonotype was seen repeatedly, ten times or more. The rearrangement joins TRBV5-1 to TRBJ2-5; TRBD1 agrees at 11 bases. Unmatched junction bases numbered 10, after V lost 4 bases and J lost 5 bases. This CDR3 region has 16 residues. Per the germline V gene, CDR1 is SGHRS and CDR2 is YFSETQ. CDR3 sequence reads: CASSNSRTGGLETQYF. In DNA, the CDR3 is TGCGCCAGCAGCAACTCCCGGACAGGGGGCCTGGAGACCCAGTACTTC.